This TCR beta chain appears in the sequencing data of a study of technical replicates of blood from a handful of donors. Method: immunoSEQ multiplex PCR; TCRdb's copy keeps in-frame clones and lacks some. The sample carries approximately 85,000 clones, about 91% recorded once. Germline V gene sequence: CDR1 SGHRS, CDR2 YFSETQ. The CDR3 runs 16 residues. V lost 3 bases, J lost 1 base, and 14 bases lay in between. The chain carries TRBV5-1 and TRBJ1-3; D is possibly TRBD1 (6 bases). The receptor's source is a human donor in good health. The source material was T cells isolated from PBMCs. In nucleotides, the CDR3 is TGCGCCAGCAGCTCATCAGGGGAGAAATCTGGAAACACCATATATTTT. The encoded protein is CASSSSGEKSGNTIYF.